This T cell receptor (beta chain) was captured in a study of blood T cells in healthy people across ages. Study observations and caveats: Correlation between TCR beta diversity and naive T cell percentage was strong. Older age coincided with a roughly linear decline in TCR beta diversity per million T cells.

A second PCR, run for 7 to 11 cycles, used a sample-barcoded 5' primer plus a J-beta primer mix. Every single cDNA molecule received a tag from a template-switch adaptor with 12 random nucleotides. TCRdb re-called the 5' RACE reads through MiXCR, storing one row per CDR3 protein. Of hundreds of thousands of distinct CDR3 sequences listed, more than 50% are singletons. Comment on this clonotype: Its antigen is unknown.

CDR1 and CDR2 (germline): MNHEY, SVGEGT. The CDR3 loop spans 16 amino acids. V was cut by 6 bases and J by 1 base, with 18 bases left in between. Sample: blood. The source of this sequence is a man aged 35-49 years in good health. The chain carries TRBV6-2 or TRBV6-3 and TRBJ1-1; no clear D. DNA for the CDR3: TGTGCCAGCAGCACATACGAGGACCTAAAGAACACTGAAGCTTTCTTT. Translating gives CASSTYEDLKNTEAFF.